Listed below are T cell receptor beta chains from one sample, sequenced in a study of cytomegalovirus exposure and HLA in healthy donors. TCRdb's copy holds only in-frame clones and misses some; the assay was immunoSEQ multiplex PCR. Of 140,000 to 150,000 clones in the sample, around 78% are singletons; the top ten hold less than 3%. Sequences were obtained from PBMCs. The receptors were sampled from a woman aged 18-30 years in good health and CMV-seropositive. The CDR3 runs from the conserved cysteine through the conserved F or W. The order of the fields is V gene, D gene, J gene, clone size, CDR3 protein, CDR3 DNA. A D gene is named only where the DNA matches it firmly. Where a row states a size, it is once, few, many or the class of an expanded clone; other rows omit it.

>TRBV19|-|TRBJ1-1|-
CASSIGGEAFF
TGTGCCAGTAGTATTGGAGGAGAAGCTTTCTTT
>TRBV5-1|TRBD2|TRBJ2-7|-
CASSWGGGISYEQYF
TGCGCCAGCAGCTGGGGCGGGGGAATCTCCTACGAGCAGTACTTC
>TRBV7-9|TRBD1|TRBJ1-2|once
CASSLAGDRNYGYTF
TGTGCCAGCAGCTTAGCCGGGGACAGGAACTATGGCTACACCTTC
>TRBV6-1|TRBD1|TRBJ1-6|-
CASSEPPGQGVSPLHF
TGTGCCAGCAGTGAACCGCCGGGACAGGGTGTCTCACCCCTCCACTTT
>TRBV6-6|-|TRBJ1-3|few
CASRTGGNTIYF
TGTGCCAGCAGGACAGGTGGAAACACCATATATTTT
>TRBV5-4|TRBD2|TRBJ2-3|-
CASSNPQAGGFTDTQYF
TGTGCCAGCAGCAACCCCCAAGCGGGGGGCTTCACAGATACGCAGTATTTT
>TRBV14|-|TRBJ1-1|-
CASSPTGFEAFF
TGTGCCAGCAGCCCGACAGGTTTTGAAGCTTTCTTT
>TRBV7-2|-|TRBJ2-5|-
CATKGAAGETQYF
TGTGCCACAAAGGGAGCGGCGGGGGAGACCCAGTACTTC
>TRBV2|TRBD1|TRBJ2-7|-
CASSAGQGRVYEQYF
TGTGCCAGCAGTGCGGGACAGGGGAGAGTCTACGAGCAGTACTTC
>TRBV2|TRBD1|TRBJ1-3|-
CASSEARGRTGNTIYF
TGTGCCAGCAGTGAAGCGAGGGGGCGCACTGGAAACACCATATATTTT
>TRBV10-2|-|TRBJ2-2|-
CASSEYGEIRTGELFF
TGCGCCAGCAGTGAGTATGGAGAGATTCGGACCGGGGAGCTGTTTTTT
>TRBV7-8|-|TRBJ2-7|few
CASSLAGRNYEQYF
TGTGCCAGCAGCTTAGCAGGGAGAAACTACGAGCAGTACTTC
>TRBV19|TRBD1|TRBJ1-2|-
CASSRQGPDYGYTF
TGTGCCAGTAGCCGACAGGGGCCCGACTATGGCTACACCTTC
>TRBV6-5|TRBD2|TRBJ2-1|-
CASIGGGSHNEQFF
TGTGCCAGCATTGGCGGGGGGTCCCACAATGAGCAGTTCTTC
>TRBV11-3|-|TRBJ2-1|-
CASSMGRGYDHEQFF
TGTGCCAGCAGCATGGGCAGGGGTTATGACCATGAGCAGTTCTTC
>TRBV10-1|TRBD2|TRBJ2-5|-
CASPMGLAGGRKGETQYF
TGCGCCAGCCCTATGGGGCTAGCGGGGGGAAGGAAAGGAGAGACCCAGTACTTC
>TRBV9|-|TRBJ1-2|-
CASSSADSRYGYTF
TGTGCCAGCAGCAGCGCTGACAGCCGCTATGGCTACACCTTC
>TRBV18|TRBD1|TRBJ2-7|-
CASSTGGTGNYEQYF
TGTGCCAGCTCAACAGGGGGTACAGGAAACTACGAGCAGTACTTC
>TRBV29-1|-|TRBJ1-1|few
CSVLLQKLNTEAFF
TGCAGCGTTCTTCTACAGAAATTGAACACTGAAGCTTTCTTT
>TRBV27|TRBD1|TRBJ1-1|-
CASSLEVRGVTEAFF
TGTGCCAGCAGTTTAGAGGTCAGGGGGGTAACTGAAGCTTTCTTT
>TRBV6-1|TRBD1|TRBJ2-7|-
CASSGGTGELEQYF
TGTGCCAGCAGTGGTGGGACAGGGGAGCTCGAGCAGTACTTC
>TRBV28|-|TRBJ2-1|once
CASSPLISYNEQFF
TGTGCCAGCAGTCCCCTTATCTCCTACAATGAGCAGTTCTTC
>TRBV6-4|TRBD1|TRBJ2-1|-
CASSEEETGGYNEQFF
TGTGCCAGCAGTGAAGAAGAGACAGGGGGTTACAATGAGCAGTTCTTC
>TRBV10-3|-|TRBJ2-7|-
CAIRDSPKLEQYF
TGTGCCATCAGGGACTCGCCGAAGCTCGAGCAGTACTTC
>TRBV5-1|-|TRBJ2-3|-
CATKTDTQYF
TGCGCCACCAAAACAGATACGCAGTATTTT
>TRBV6-6|TRBD2|TRBJ2-1|-
CASSQRSGGTYNEQFF
TGTGCCAGCAGTCAACGTAGCGGGGGCACCTACAATGAGCAGTTCTTC
>TRBV6-1|-|TRBJ1-1|few
CASSQGRNTEAFF
TGTGCCAGCAGTCAAGGGAGGAACACTGAAGCTTTCTTT
>TRBV28|TRBD2|TRBJ2-5|-
CASPPGLAGPQETQYF
TGTGCCAGCCCGCCAGGACTAGCGGGTCCCCAAGAGACCCAGTACTTC
>TRBV11-3|TRBD2|TRBJ2-5|-
CASSPGTSGVGETQYF
TGTGCCAGCAGCCCCGGGACTAGCGGGGTTGGAGAGACCCAGTACTTC
>TRBV29-1|-|TRBJ2-5|-
CSVAGSSQETQYF
TGCAGCGTTGCGGGGTCAAGCCAAGAGACCCAGTACTTC
>TRBV4-2|-|TRBJ2-7|-
CASSQDGRVPYEQYF
TGTGCCAGCAGCCAAGATGGCAGGGTTCCTTACGAGCAGTACTTC
>TRBV6-5|-|TRBJ2-1|-
CASSGGWSSYNEQFF
TGTGCCAGCAGTGGGGGCTGGAGCTCCTACAATGAGCAGTTCTTC
>TRBV14|TRBD1|TRBJ1-2|-
CASSTRQGSYTF
TGTGCCAGCAGCACCCGACAGGGGAGCTACACCTTC
>TRBV5-1|TRBD2|TRBJ2-5|once
CASSSRQAGGRETQYF
TGCGCCAGCAGCTCCCGGCAAGCGGGGGGGCGGGAGACCCAGTACTTC
>TRBV5-1|-|TRBJ2-3|-
CASAPGQIGLNTQYF
TGCGCCAGCGCACCAGGGCAGATCGGGTTGAATACGCAGTATTTT
>TRBV9|-|TRBJ2-7|-
CASSVEGSGDHSEQYF
TGTGCCAGCAGCGTAGAAGGTAGCGGTGACCACAGCGAGCAGTACTTC
>TRBV2|-|TRBJ1-5|-
CASSEEWASNQPQHF
TGTGCCAGCAGTGAAGAGTGGGCGAGCAATCAGCCCCAGCATTTT
>TRBV10-3|TRBD1|TRBJ2-7|-
CATQTGAAYEQYF
TGTGCCACCCAAACAGGGGCGGCCTACGAGCAGTACTTC
>TRBV9|-|TRBJ2-3|-
CASTRGSTDTQYF
TGTGCCAGCACGAGGGGGAGCACAGATACGCAGTATTTT
>TRBV29-1|-|TRBJ1-3|-
CSVALAQGNTIYF
TGCAGCGTTGCCCTTGCCCAGGGGAACACCATATATTTT
>TRBV7-9|-|TRBJ1-1|-
CSSSFLGTLMNTEAFF
TGTTCCAGCAGCTTTCTAGGAACGCTTATGAACACTGAAGCTTTCTTT
>TRBV19|TRBD1|TRBJ1-2|few
CATRDRAIVYGYTF
TGTGCCACTAGAGACAGGGCTATCGTCTATGGCTACACCTTC
>TRBV2|TRBD2|TRBJ2-1|-
CASSVRGDGREQFF
TGTGCCAGCAGTGTCCGGGGGGACGGTAGGGAGCAGTTCTTC
>TRBV6-1|-|TRBJ1-1|-
CASRESGLPEAFF
TGTGCCAGCAGGGAGTCCGGACTACCCGAAGCTTTCTTT
>TRBV6-5|-|TRBJ1-1|-
CASSYRRPDPEAFF
TGTGCCAGCAGCTACCGCAGGCCCGATCCTGAAGCTTTCTTT
>TRBV18|-|TRBJ1-1|-
CASSPLQIEAFF
TGTGCCAGCTCACCACTACAGATAGAAGCTTTCTTT